One and the same sample provided the 24 T cell receptor beta chains below, sequenced in a study of blood T cell repertoires in COVID-19. Clones were sequenced by immunoSEQ multiplex PCR, and TCRdb holds only the in-frame ones, with some missing. The profile shows about 49,000 clones, 80% to 90% of them singletons. What was sequenced was peripheral blood. The receptors stem from an elderly woman with COVID-19, enrolled during active disease.

The table lists this clone with a count of one. The chain is built from TRBV19 and TRBJ2-1, with 9 bases matching TRBD2. V gave up 7 bases and J gave up 10 bases; unmatched junction bases: 8. Germline V lookup: CDR1 LNHDA, CDR2 SQIVND (reference sequence). This CDR3 is 13 amino acids long. The CDR3 sequence is CASNNSGRREQFF. The DNA for the CDR3 is TGTGCCAGTAACAACAGCGGGAGGAGGGAGCAGTTCTTC.

This clone was found once. The V and J genes are TRBV20-1 and TRBJ1-5; possible D gene TRBD1, 6 bases. Germline lookup yields CDR1 DFQATT and CDR2 SNEGSKA (reference sequence). The CDR3 is 13 residues long. With 3 bases removed from V and 7 bases from J, the gap between germline ends came to 13 bases. The CDR3 region is CSASSTGYQPQHF. CDR3 bases: TGCAGTGCTAGTTCGACAGGATACCAGCCCCAGCATTTT.

This rearrangement joins TRBV21-1 to TRBJ2-7; the listed D gene, TRBD2, was not tested against the DNA. TRBV21-1 is reported as a pseudogene. This CDR3 comprises 16 residues. In nucleotides, the CDR3 is TGTGCCAGCAGCAAATTTTGTTGGAGGGGATCAAGGGAGCAGTACTTC. This codes for CASSKFCWRGSREQYF.

J is TRBJ2-2 and V is TRBV2; D gene unclear. CDR1 SNHLY and CDR2 FYNNEI come from the germline V gene. Trimming cost V 7 bases and J 1 base, with 13 bases left between them. The CDR3 is 15 amino acids. CDR3: CASTGQLQNTGELFF. In nucleotides, the CDR3 is TGTGCCAGCACCGGTCAACTACAGAACACCGGGGAGCTGTTTTTT.

The V and J genes are TRBV9 and TRBJ1-1, with D uncertain. This CDR3 is built from 14 residues. With 2 bases removed from V and 1 base from J, the gap between germline ends came to 9 bases. Per germline, CDR1 SGDLS and CDR2 YYNGEE. CDR3 sequence: CASSVTPRNTEAFF. For the CDR3, the DNA is TGTGCCAGCAGCGTTACACCCCGGAACACTGAAGCTTTCTTT.

The sample holds one count of this clone. This sequence joins TRBV2 and TRBJ1-5; 7 bases agree with TRBD1. CDR1 and CDR2 from the germline V gene are SNHLY and FYNNEI. V was clipped by 9 bases and J by 4 bases; unmatched bases: 3. The CDR3 contains 12 residues. The CDR3 nucleotides are TGTGCCAGTGGGACAGCGAATCAGCCCCAGCATTTT. Translating gives CASGTANQPQHF.

On this clone itself: A read error may account for a junction end that differs from germline. The chain uses TRBV19 and TRBJ2-1; D not certain. This CDR3 has 14 amino acids. CDR1 and CDR2 (germline): LNHDA, SQIVND (reference sequence). The CDR3: CASSPVFAYSEQFF. The CDR3 nucleotides read TGTGCCAGTAGTCCGGTATTCGCTTACAGTGAGCAGTTCTTC.

The J gene is TRBJ1-5, the V gene TRBV7-9, with D maybe TRBD1 (5 bases). Germline-derived CDR1 and CDR2 are SEHNR and FQNEAQ (reference sequence). Trimming removed 3 bases at V and 4 bases at J, with 13 bases between. The CDR3 spans 15 residues. In DNA, the CDR3 is TGTGCCAGCAGCTTTGATGGGGCGGCAAATCAGCCCCAGCATTTT. As protein: CASSFDGAANQPQHF.

The chain employs TRBV12-3 or TRBV12-4 and TRBJ1-1, with D possibly TRBD1 on 5 matching bases. The CDR3 loop spans 12 amino acids. V was clipped by 4 bases and J by 10 bases, with 13 bases between them. CDR3 DNA: TGTGCCAGCAGTTCAGGGTTTAGGGGAGCTTTCTTT. The encoded protein is CASSSGFRGAFF.

V and J are TRBV24-1 and TRBJ1-5; 8 bases align to TRBD1. The V gene end was trimmed by 4 bases and the J gene end by 1 base; junction bases not matched to a gene: 5. Germline lookup yields CDR1 KGHDR and CDR2 SFDVKD. The CDR3 sequence is 16 residues long. The CDR3: CATSEKTGASNQPQHF. CDR3 in DNA: TGTGCCACCAGTGAAAAGACAGGGGCGAGCAATCAGCCCCAGCATTTT.

This clone was seen a single time. The genes are TRBV7-9 and TRBJ2-7, with D unresolved. Deletions cut 4 bases from V and 2 bases from J, with 12 bases between. Per the germline V gene, CDR1 is SEHNR and CDR2 is FQNEAQ (reference sequence). The CDR3 spans 14 residues. CDR3 residues: CASSSVYGPYEQYF. The CDR3 DNA follows: TGTGCCAGCAGCTCAGTCTATGGGCCCTACGAGCAGTACTTC.

The rearrangement links TRBV4-1 to TRBJ1-2; 7 bases line up with TRBD1. CDR3 length equals 12 residues. Germline-derived CDR1 and CDR2 are MGHRA and YSYEKL. The V gene end was trimmed by 4 bases and the J gene end by 8 bases; junction bases not matched to a gene: 4. The CDR3 DNA reads as TGCGCCAGCAGCCTACCACAGGGGGGCTACACCTTC. It yields the protein CASSLPQGGYTF.

This clone appeared a few times. This rearrangement joins TRBV5-6 to TRBJ1-1, with TRBD1 identical over 7 bases. Germline CDR1 and CDR2: SGHDT and YYEEEE. V lost 2 bases, J lost 0 bases, and 7 bases stayed unmatched. The CDR3 contains 16 residues. The CDR3 sequence: CASSLIPGTVNTEAFF. CDR3 DNA sequence: TGTGCCAGCAGCTTAATCCCCGGGACAGTGAACACTGAAGCTTTCTTT.

V gene TRBV19 combines with J gene TRBJ2-1, with D perhaps TRBD2 (6 bases). Germline CDR1 LNHDA, CDR2 SQIVND (reference sequence). CDR3 length: 17 amino acids. The V end lost 5 bases, the J end lost 2 bases, and 19 bases lay between the germline ends. The CDR3, as DNA: TGTGCCAGTAGTGCGAGAGGGTCCCGGGGGACCTACAATGAGCAGTTCTTC. Protein product: CASSARGSRGTYNEQFF. Supplemented by reference TRBV19 and TRBJ2-1, the full variable domain reads DGGITQSPKYLFRKEGQNVTLSCEQNLNHDAMYWYRQDPGQGLRLIYYSQIVNDFQKGDIAEGYSVSREKKESFPLTVTSAQKNPTAFYLCASSARGSRGTYNEQFFGPGTRLTVL.

The gene calls are TRBV11-2 and TRBJ2-2; D perhaps matches TRBD1 (5 bases). There are 14 residues in the CDR3. Trimming shortened V by 2 bases and J by 4 bases, and 8 bases separated the two germline ends. The V gene's germline CDR1 is SGHAT and CDR2 FQNNGV. CDR3 amino acids: CASSLPQGTGELFF. The CDR3, as DNA: TGTGCCAGCAGCTTACCCCAGGGCACCGGGGAGCTGTTTTTT.

V usage is TRBV7-9 and J usage is TRBJ1-3, with D perhaps TRBD1 (5 bases). The germline V and J ends were trimmed by 5 bases and 4 bases, with 15 bases remaining between them. The CDR3 is made up of 15 amino acids. Germline assignment: CDR1 SEHNR and CDR2 FQNEAQ (reference sequence). CDR3 DNA: TGTGCCAGCAGCCAAGCGGGGGTTCGAGGAAACACCATATATTTT. It translates to CASSQAGVRGNTIYF.

V usage is TRBV10-3 and J usage is TRBJ2-4, with a possible D match to TRBD2 (6 bases). Germline V lookup: CDR1 ENHRY, CDR2 SYGVKD. The CDR3 has 13 residues. V was trimmed by 0 bases and J by 6 bases, leaving 6 bases between them. Written as DNA, the CDR3 is TGTGCCATCAGTGAGTCGGGGGGAAACATTCAGTACTTC. It translates to CAISESGGNIQYF.

This chain links TRBV5-1 with TRBJ1-2, with 9 nucleotides matching TRBD1. Germline lookup yields CDR1 SGHRS and CDR2 YFSETQ. Trimming took 5 bases from V and 7 from J; bases not matched to a gene: 6. The CDR3 covers 13 residues. The chain's CDR3 is CASRPGQGRGYTF. The CDR3 DNA reads TGCGCCAGCAGGCCGGGACAGGGTCGTGGCTACACCTTC.

The gene calls are TRBV29-1 and TRBJ1-1; no reliable D call. CDR3 length: 13 amino acids. Germline CDR1 reads SQVTM; CDR2 reads ANQGSEA. The V and J ends lost 1 base and 1 base respectively, with 7 bases between them. CDR3 nucleotide sequence: TGCAGCGTTGAAGGGCGGGCGAACACTGAAGCTTTCTTT. The encoded protein is CSVEGRANTEAFF.

CDR3: CASSSRQGTEAFF. The CDR3 DNA is TGTGCCAGCAGCTCTCGACAGGGCACTGAAGCTTTCTTT. V usage is TRBV6-5 and J usage is TRBJ1-1; 7 positions agree with TRBD1. The CDR3 runs 13 residues. CDR1 and CDR2 from the germline V gene are MNHEY and SVGAGI. Trimming took 6 bases from V and 4 from J; bases not matched to a gene: 5.

This clone is a singleton in its sample. V gene TRBV19 combines with J gene TRBJ1-1; TRBD1 agrees at 12 bases. V trimming: 5 bases; J trimming: 3 bases; junction bases outside the gene matches: 10. The germline CDR1 and CDR2 sequences are LNHDA and SQIVND (reference sequence). CDR3 length: 17 amino acids. For the CDR3, the DNA is TGTGCCAGTAGTGTAAAGGGACAGGGGGCGTTGGACACTGAAGCTTTCTTT. Protein sequence: CASSVKGQGALDTEAFF.

The chain employs TRBV29-1 and TRBJ2-5; D may be TRBD1 (5 bases). This CDR3 has 12 amino acids. V shed 3 bases and J shed 5 bases, with 10 bases lying between them. Per the germline V gene, CDR1 is SQVTM and CDR2 is ANQGSEA. Here the CDR3 reads CSVDRGRETQYF. The CDR3 nucleotides read TGCAGCGTTGATAGGGGTCGGGAGACCCAGTACTTC.

The table lists this clone with a few counts. J is TRBJ1-2 and V is TRBV19; 10 nucleotides align to TRBD1. Unmatched junction bases numbered 10, after V lost 6 bases and J lost 3 bases. The length of the CDR3 is 16 residues. CDR1 and CDR2 (germline): LNHDA, SQIVND (reference sequence). This chain's CDR3 is CASRPTGTGVDYGYTF. CDR3 nucleotides: TGTGCCAGTAGGCCGACGGGGACAGGGGTGGACTATGGCTACACCTTC.

This clone was detected once. The chain links TRBV7-9 to TRBJ1-5; D not resolved. CDR1 and CDR2 (germline): SEHNR, FQNEAQ (reference sequence). Deletions cut 1 base from V and 8 bases from J, with 9 bases between. CDR3 length equals 13 residues. CDR3 DNA: TGTGCCAGCAGCTTAGACGGGTTGGAGCCCCAGCATTTT. As protein: CASSLDGLEPQHF.